By share, the clone carrying this TCR beta chain counts as medium-sized. Primers used for first-strand cDNA, a TRAV- and TRBV-specific set, covered both alpha and beta chains. The authors amplified TCRs for about 20 PCR cycles with a constant-region primer and a V-primer adapter. TCRdb re-called the reads with MiXCR, one entry per CDR3 protein. The data contain about 6,600 distinct CDR3 sequences, around 50% of them singletons. The source of the sample is a study of low-dose radiotherapy and immunotherapy resistance in tumors. Overall study context: Intravenous ipilimumab 1 mg/kg every six weeks was given with nivolumab 240 mg every two weeks.

Looked up from germline, CDR1 is SGHVS and CDR2 is FQNEAQ. The V end was cut by 6 bases, the J end by 10 bases, with 13 bases between. The CDR3 runs 12 residues. The chain couples TRBV7-8 to TRBJ2-1; D uncertain. This sequence was found in a human donor with advanced metastatic prostate, ovarian, gallbladder or colorectal cancer (not recorded which). This table probably holds off-target reads from a library built for another chain. The CDR3 loop is CASSSTGPEQFF. The CDR3 bases are TGTGCCAGCAGTTCAACTGGGCCCGAGCAGTTCTTC. The variable domain in full, completed from reference TRBV7-8 and TRBJ2-1, reads GAGVSQSPRYKVAKRGQDVALRCDPISGHVSLFWYQQALGQGPEFLTYFQNEAQLDKSGLPSDRFFAERPEGSVSTLKIQRTQQEDSAVYLCASSSTGPEQFFGPGTRLTVL.